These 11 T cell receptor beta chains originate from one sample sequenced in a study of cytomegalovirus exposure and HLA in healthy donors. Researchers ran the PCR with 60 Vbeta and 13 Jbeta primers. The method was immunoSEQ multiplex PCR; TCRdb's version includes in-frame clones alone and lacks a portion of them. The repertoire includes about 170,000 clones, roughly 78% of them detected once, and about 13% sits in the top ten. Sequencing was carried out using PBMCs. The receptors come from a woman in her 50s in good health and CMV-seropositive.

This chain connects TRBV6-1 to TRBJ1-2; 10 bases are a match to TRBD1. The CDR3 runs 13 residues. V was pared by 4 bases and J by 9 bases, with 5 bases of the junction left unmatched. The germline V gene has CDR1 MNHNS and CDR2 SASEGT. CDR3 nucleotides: TGTGCCAGCAGTGTTGGACAGGGGGGGAGCTACACCTTC. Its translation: CASSVGQGGSYTF.

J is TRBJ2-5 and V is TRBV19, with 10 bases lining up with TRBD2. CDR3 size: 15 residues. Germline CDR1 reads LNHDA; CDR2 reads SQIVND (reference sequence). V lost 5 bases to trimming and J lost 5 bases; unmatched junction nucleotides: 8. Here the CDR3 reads CASSSSGGAVETQYF. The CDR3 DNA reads TGTGCCAGTAGTTCCAGCGGGGGGGCCGTCGAGACCCAGTACTTC.

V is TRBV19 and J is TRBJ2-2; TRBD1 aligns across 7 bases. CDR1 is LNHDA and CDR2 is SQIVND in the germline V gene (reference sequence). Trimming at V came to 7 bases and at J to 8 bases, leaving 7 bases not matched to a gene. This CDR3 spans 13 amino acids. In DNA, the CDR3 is TGTGCCAGTACCCCGACAGGGACAGGGGAGCTGTTTTTT. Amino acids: CASTPTGTGELFF.

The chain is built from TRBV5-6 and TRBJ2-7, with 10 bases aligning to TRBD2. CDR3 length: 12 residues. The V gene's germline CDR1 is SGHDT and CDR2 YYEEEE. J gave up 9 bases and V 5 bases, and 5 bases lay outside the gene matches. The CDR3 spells CASSGTSVRQYF. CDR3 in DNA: TGTGCCAGCAGTGGGACTAGCGTACGGCAGTACTTC. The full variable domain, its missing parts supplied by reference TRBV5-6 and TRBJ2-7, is DAGVTQSPTHLIKTRGQQVTLRCSPKSGHDTVSWYQQALGQGPQFIFQYYEEEERQRGNFPDRFSGHQFPNYSSELNVNALLLGDSALYLCASSGTSVRQYFGPGTRLTVT.

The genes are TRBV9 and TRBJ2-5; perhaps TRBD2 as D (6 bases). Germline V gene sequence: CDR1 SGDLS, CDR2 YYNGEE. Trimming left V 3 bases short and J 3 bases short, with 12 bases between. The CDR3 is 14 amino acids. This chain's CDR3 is CASSGMRGEETQYF. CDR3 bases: TGTGCCAGCAGCGGGATGCGGGGTGAAGAGACCCAGTACTTC.

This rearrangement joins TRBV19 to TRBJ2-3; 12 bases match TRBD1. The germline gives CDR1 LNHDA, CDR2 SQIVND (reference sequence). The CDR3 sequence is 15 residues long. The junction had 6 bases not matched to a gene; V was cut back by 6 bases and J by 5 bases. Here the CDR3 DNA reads TGTGCCAGTAGGTGGGGACAGGGGGCAGGAGATACGCAGTATTTT. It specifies CASRWGQGAGDTQYF.

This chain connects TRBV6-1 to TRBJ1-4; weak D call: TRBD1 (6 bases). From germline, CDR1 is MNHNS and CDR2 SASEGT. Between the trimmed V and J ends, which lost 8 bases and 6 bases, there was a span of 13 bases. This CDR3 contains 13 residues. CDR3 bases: TGTGCCAGCCAGGGACATCGGGATGAAAAACTGTTTTTT. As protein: CASQGHRDEKLFF.

CDR3 loop: CASKGAGMRDTQYF. Written as DNA, the CDR3 is TGTGCCAGCAAAGGGGCAGGGATGAGGGATACGCAGTATTTT. The V call is TRBV2, the J call TRBJ2-3; possibly TRBD1 for D (5 bases). Germline-derived CDR1 and CDR2 are SNHLY and FYNNEI. This CDR3 is built from 14 residues. V was cut by 7 bases and J by 6 bases, with 17 bases left in between.

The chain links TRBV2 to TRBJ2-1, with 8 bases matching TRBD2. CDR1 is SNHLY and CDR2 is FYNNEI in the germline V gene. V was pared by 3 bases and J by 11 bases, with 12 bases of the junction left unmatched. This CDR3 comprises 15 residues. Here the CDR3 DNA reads TGTGCCAGCAGTGAGGTGCGGGGGGCCTTGGAGAAGCAGTTCTTC. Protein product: CASSEVRGALEKQFF.

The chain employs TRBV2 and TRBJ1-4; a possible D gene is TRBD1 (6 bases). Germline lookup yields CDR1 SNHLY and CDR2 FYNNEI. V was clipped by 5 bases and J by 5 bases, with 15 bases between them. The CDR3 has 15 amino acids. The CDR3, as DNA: TGTGCCAGCAGTAGTGGATGGGGGCAGAATGAAAAACTGTTTTTT. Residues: CASSSGWGQNEKLFF.

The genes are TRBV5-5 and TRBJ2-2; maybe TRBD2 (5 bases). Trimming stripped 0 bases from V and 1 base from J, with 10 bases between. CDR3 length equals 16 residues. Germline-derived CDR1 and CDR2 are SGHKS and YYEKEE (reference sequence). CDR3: CASSLAGLLNTGELFF. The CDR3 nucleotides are TGTGCCAGCAGCTTGGCCGGACTGCTGAACACCGGGGAGCTGTTTTTT.